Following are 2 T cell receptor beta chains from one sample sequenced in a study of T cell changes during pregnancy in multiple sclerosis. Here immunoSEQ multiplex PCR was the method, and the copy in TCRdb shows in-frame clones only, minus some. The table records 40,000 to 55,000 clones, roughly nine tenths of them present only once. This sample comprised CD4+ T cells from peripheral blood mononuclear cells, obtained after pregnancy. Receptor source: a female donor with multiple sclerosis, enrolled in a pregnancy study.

Written as DNA, the CDR3 is TGTGCCAGCAGCTTGAGGGGAGGGACTGAAGCTTTCTTT. This translates into CASSLRGGTEAFF. The chain links TRBV5-4 to TRBJ1-1; D may be TRBD1 (5 bases). The V gene lost 1 base and the J gene lost 5 bases, with 9 bases spanning the gap. CDR1 and CDR2 from the germline V gene are SGHNT and YYREEE (reference sequence). The length of the CDR3 is 13 residues.

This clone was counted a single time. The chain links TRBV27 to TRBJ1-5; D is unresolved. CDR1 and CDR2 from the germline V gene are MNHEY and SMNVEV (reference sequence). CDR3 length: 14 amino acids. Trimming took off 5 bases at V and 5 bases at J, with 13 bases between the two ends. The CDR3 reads CASSADGKYQPQHF. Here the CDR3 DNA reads TGTGCCAGCAGTGCTGACGGGAAATATCAGCCCCAGCATTTT.